This T cell receptor beta chain was sequenced in a study of T cell clonality in common variable immunodeficiency. Many counts were recorded for this clone. The read is 3 residues too short to cover the CDR3 end, so that end is filled in from the germline J gene. This CDR3 has 14 amino acids. V lost 5 bases and J lost 4, with 15 bases in between. Germline assignment: CDR1 SEHNR and CDR2 FQNEAQ (reference sequence). Profiled with immunoSEQ multiplex PCR; TCRdb holds only in-frame clones, not every one. The sample shows roughly 50,000 clones, none of them appearing just once. The source of this sequence is a person aged 18 to 70 in good health. Material for sequencing was peripheral blood mononuclear cells. The rearrangement joins TRBV7-9 to TRBJ2-7, with a possible D match to TRBD1 (5 bases). The covered CDR3 bases are TGTGCCAGCAGCCCGGACATGGACCTTTACGAG. It codes for CASSPDMDLYE. The full CDR3 is CASSPDMDLYEQYF. The entire variable domain, with the rest obtained from reference TRBV7-9 and TRBJ2-7, is as follows: DTGVSQNPRHKITKRGQNVTFRCDPISEHNRLYWYRQTLGQGPEFLTYFQNEAQLEKSRLLSDRFSAERPKGSFSTLEIQRTEQGDSAMYLCASSPDMDLYEQYFGPGTRLTVT.